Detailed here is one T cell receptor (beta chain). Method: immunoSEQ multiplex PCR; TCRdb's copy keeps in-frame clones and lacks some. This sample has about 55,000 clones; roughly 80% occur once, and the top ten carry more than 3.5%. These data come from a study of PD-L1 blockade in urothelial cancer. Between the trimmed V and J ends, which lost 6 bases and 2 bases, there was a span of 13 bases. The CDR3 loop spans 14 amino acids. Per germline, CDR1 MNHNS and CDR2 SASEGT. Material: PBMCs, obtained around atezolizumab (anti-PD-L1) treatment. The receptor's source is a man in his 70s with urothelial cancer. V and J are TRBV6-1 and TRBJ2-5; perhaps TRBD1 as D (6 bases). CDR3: CASSIRDKQETQYF. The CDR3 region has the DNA TGTGCCAGCAGCATCCGGGACAAGCAAGAGACCCAGTACTTC.